The sequence of this T cell receptor beta chain was determined in a study of CD8+ T cells in alopecia areata. Study-wide points: Lesional scalp exceeded normal scalp in clonality, especially in alopecia totalis/universalis. Patients shared TCRs less clearly than mice did, possibly for HLA-related reasons.

As to this clone: The antigen is unknown.

cDNA prepared by RNA extraction and subsequent reverse transcription served as the template for sequencing. This table comes from immunoSEQ multiplex PCR, and its TCRdb copy is limited to in-frame clones, with some not included. The repertoire holds 150,000 to 200,000 clones, 50% to 65% seen once, with 4.5% to 5% in the top ten. J lost 4 bases, V lost 10 bases, and 4 bases had no gene match. Germline CDR1 SNHLY, CDR2 FYNNEI. This CDR3 comprises 12 residues. PBMCs served as the source from which CD4+ and CD8+ T cells were sorted. The sequence was obtained from a human donor in good health. Sequencing was done on a sample of CD4+ T cells sorted from blood. V gene TRBV2 combines with J gene TRBJ1-1; 9 nucleotides match TRBD1. CDR3: CAIDRGFTEAFF. The CDR3 nucleotides are TGTGCCATCGACAGGGGGTTCACTGAAGCTTTCTTT.